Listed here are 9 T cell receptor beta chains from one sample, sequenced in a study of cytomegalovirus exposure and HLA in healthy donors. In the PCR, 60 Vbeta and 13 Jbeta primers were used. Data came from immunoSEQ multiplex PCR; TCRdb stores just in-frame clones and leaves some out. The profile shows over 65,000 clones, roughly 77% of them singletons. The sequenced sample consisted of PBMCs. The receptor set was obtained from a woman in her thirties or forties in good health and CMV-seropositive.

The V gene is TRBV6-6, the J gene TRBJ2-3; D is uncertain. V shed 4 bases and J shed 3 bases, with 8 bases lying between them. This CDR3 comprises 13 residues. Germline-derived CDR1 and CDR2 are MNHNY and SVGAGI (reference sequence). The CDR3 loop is CASSFDTTDTQYF. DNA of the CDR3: TGTGCCAGCAGTTTCGACACAACAGATACGCAGTATTTT.

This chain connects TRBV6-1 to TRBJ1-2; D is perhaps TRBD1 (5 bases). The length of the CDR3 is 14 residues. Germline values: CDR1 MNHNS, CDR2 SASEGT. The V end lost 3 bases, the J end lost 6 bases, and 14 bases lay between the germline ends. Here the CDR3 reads CASSEVVRGNGYTF. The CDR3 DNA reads TGTGCCAGCAGTGAGGTTGTTAGGGGTAATGGCTACACCTTC.

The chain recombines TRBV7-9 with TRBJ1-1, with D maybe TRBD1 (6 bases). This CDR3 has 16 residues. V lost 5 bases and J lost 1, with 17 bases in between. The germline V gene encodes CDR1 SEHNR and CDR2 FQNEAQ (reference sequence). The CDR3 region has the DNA TGTGCCAGCAGCAGAGGACCGGGACAAAAGAACACTGAAGCTTTCTTT. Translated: CASSRGPGQKNTEAFF.

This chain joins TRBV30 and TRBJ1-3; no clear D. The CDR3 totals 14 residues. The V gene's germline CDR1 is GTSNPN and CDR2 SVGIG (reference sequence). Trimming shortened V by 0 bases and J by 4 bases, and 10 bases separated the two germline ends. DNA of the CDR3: TGTGCCTGGAGTGTGACGGGATCCGGAAACACCATATATTTT. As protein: CAWSVTGSGNTIYF. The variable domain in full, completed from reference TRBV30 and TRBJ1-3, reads SQTIHQWPATLVQPVGSPLSLECTVEGTSNPNLYWYRQAAGRGLQLLFYSVGIGQISSEVPQNLSASRPQDRQFILSSKKLLLSDSGFYLCAWSVTGSGNTIYFGEGSWLTVV.

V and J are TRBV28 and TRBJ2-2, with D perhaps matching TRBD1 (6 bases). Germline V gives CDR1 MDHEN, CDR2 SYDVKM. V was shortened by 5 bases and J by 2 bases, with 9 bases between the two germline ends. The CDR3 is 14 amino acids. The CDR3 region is CASSTGYNTGELFF. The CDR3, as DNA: TGTGCCAGCAGTACAGGGTACAACACCGGGGAGCTGTTTTTT.

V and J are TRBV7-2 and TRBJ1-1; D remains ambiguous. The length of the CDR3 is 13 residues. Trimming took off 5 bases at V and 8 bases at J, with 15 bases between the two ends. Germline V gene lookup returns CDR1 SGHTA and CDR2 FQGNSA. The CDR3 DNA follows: TGTGCCAGCAGCCTGCATGCAGGCGCGGAAGCTTTCTTT. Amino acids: CASSLHAGAEAFF.

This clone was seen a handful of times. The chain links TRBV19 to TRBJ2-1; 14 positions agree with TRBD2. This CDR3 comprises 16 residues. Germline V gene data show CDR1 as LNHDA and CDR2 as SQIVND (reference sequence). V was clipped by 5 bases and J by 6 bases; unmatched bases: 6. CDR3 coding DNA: TGTGCCAGTAGTTCCGGACTAGCGGGAGGACTCAATGAGCAGTTCTTC. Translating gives CASSSGLAGGLNEQFF.

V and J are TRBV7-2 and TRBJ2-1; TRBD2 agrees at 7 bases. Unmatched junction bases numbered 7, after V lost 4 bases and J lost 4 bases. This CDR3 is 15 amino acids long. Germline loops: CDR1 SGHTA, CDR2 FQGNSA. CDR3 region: CASSSLGGGYNEQFF. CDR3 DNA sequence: TGTGCCAGCAGCTCCCTTGGGGGGGGATACAATGAGCAGTTCTTC.

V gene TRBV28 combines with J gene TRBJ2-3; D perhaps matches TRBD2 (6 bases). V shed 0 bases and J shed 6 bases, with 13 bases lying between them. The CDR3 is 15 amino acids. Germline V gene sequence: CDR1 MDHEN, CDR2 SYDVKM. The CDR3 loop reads CASSLWRGVLDTQYF. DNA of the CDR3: TGTGCCAGCAGTTTATGGCGGGGAGTTCTGGATACGCAGTATTTT.